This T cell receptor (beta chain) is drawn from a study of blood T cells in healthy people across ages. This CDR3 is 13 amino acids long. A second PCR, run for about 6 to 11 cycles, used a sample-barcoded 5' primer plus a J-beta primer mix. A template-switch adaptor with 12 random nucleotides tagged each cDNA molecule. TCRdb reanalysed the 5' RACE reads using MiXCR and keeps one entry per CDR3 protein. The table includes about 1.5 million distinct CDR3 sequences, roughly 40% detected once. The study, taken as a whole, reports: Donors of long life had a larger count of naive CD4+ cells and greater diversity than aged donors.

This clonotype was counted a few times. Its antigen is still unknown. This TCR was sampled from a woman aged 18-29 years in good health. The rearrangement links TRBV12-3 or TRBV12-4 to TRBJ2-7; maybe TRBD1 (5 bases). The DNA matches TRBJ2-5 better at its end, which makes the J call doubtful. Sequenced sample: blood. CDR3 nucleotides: TGTGCCAGCACGTTCCGCAGGGCGGAGACCCAGTACTTC. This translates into CASTFRRAETQYF.